The clone carrying this T cell receptor (beta chain) was picked up many times. As yet, its antigen is unknown. CDR3 length: 18 residues. Trimming took 1 base from V and 5 from J; bases not matched to a gene: 14. This record comes from a study of T cell repertoires in cytomegalovirus infection. Study overall: Matching HLA type and CMV infection were both indicated by public TCR beta signatures.

TCRdb processed the reads anew with MiXCR; each CDR3 protein has one entry. Here the sample spans about 460,000 distinct CDR3 sequences, 11% being singletons. Study-wide points: CMV carriers having the relevant HLA were flagged by cumulative public TCR beta family frequency. In two of eight donors, the top clonotype was HLA-C-restricted CMV-specific.

The chain is built from TRBV23-1 and TRBJ2-5, with 9 bases aligning to TRBD1. TRBV23-1 is an ORF for which the function is uncertain. The TCR sequence derives from a human donor in good health (CMV status not recorded). Some clones in this sample may be carry-over from other donors' samples. Sequencing was performed on PBMCs. The CDR3 DNA reads TGCGCCAGCAGTCAATGTTGGGTGCGGGACAGGGCTTTTGAGACCCAGTACTTC. Its protein product is CASSQCWVRDRAFETQYF.